The next 30 T cell receptor beta chains were all read from a single sample in a study of technical replicates of blood from a handful of donors. TCRdb keeps only in-frame clones here, not all; method: immunoSEQ multiplex PCR. The profile shows 45,000 to 50,000 clones, 80% to 95% of them singletons. Sequences were obtained from PBMCs. The origin of the receptors is a human donor in good health. Some clones in this sample may be carry-over from other donors' samples.

The chain couples TRBV4-3 to TRBJ2-2, with D possibly being TRBD2 (6 bases). This CDR3 has 16 residues. In germline, CDR1 is LGHNA, CDR2 YSLEER. Deletions cut 0 bases from V and 8 bases from J, with 16 bases between. CDR3 region: CASSQDTFGGAGELFF. Here the CDR3 DNA reads TGCGCCAGCAGCCAAGATACGTTCGGGGGTGCGGGGGAGCTGTTTTTT.

The V call is TRBV4-2, the J call TRBJ2-3, with 7 bases identical to TRBD2. CDR1 and CDR2 (germline): LGHNA, YNFKEQ. Trimming at V came to 2 bases and at J to 7 bases, leaving 12 bases not matched to a gene. The CDR3 spans 16 residues. The CDR3 is CASSQPSGEVAHTQYF. CDR3 sequence (DNA): TGTGCCAGCAGCCAACCGAGCGGGGAGGTTGCTCATACGCAGTATTTT.

This clone was seen once. The chain is built from TRBV27 and TRBJ2-7, with D possibly matching TRBD2 (5 bases). Germline CDR1 MNHEY, CDR2 SMNVEV (reference sequence). Trimming stripped 5 bases from V and 2 bases from J, with 13 bases between. This CDR3 comprises 14 residues. CDR3: CASSPSQRPYEQYF. CDR3 in DNA: TGTGCCAGCAGTCCCTCCCAGCGGCCCTACGAGCAGTACTTC.

The chain recombines TRBV7-2 with TRBJ2-7; unclear D gene. CDR3 length: 13 amino acids. Trimming removed 8 bases at V and 2 bases at J, with 13 bases between. Germline V gives CDR1 SGHTA, CDR2 FQGNSA. The CDR3 region is CASVSARPYEQYF. In DNA form, the CDR3 reads TGTGCCAGCGTGAGCGCACGGCCCTACGAGCAGTACTTC. Full variable domain (outside the CDR3, taken from reference TRBV7-2 and TRBJ2-7): GAGVSQSPSNKVTEKGKDVELRCDPISGHTALYWYRQSLGQGLEFLIYFQGNSAPDKSGLPSDRFSAERTGGSVSTLTIQRTQQEDSAVYLCASVSARPYEQYFGPGTRLTVT.

This clone is judged medium-sized. Other DNA sequences in this specimen translate into the identical CDR3. The V call is TRBV5-1, the J call TRBJ1-1; a possible D gene is TRBD1 (5 bases). The CDR3 is made up of 14 amino acids. The V gene lost 0 bases and the J gene lost 3 bases, with 9 bases spanning the gap. Per germline, CDR1 SGHRS and CDR2 YFSETQ. The CDR3 nucleotides are TGCGCCAGCAGCTTGGCGGGGGGGTACACTGAAGCTTTCTTT. Its protein is CASSLAGGYTEAFF.

This clone has more than one count but fewer than ten. The chain links TRBV5-6 to TRBJ2-1; TRBD1 matches at 9 bases. CDR1 and CDR2 (germline): SGHDT, YYEEEE. CDR3 size: 14 residues. Trimming cost V 4 bases and J 6 bases; bases outside gene matches: 5. CDR3 amino acids: CASSKGQGFNEQFF. CDR3 sequence (DNA): TGTGCCAGCAGCAAGGGACAGGGCTTCAATGAGCAGTTCTTC.

V usage is TRBV7-3 and J usage is TRBJ1-1; the D gene is possibly TRBD1 (5 bases). The CDR3 runs to 14 residues. Trimming left V 6 bases short and J 1 base short, with 12 bases between. CDR1 and CDR2 (germline): SGHTA, FQGTGA. Here the CDR3 reads CASSLGAQNTEAFF. Here the CDR3 DNA reads TGTGCCAGCAGTCTAGGGGCCCAGAACACTGAAGCTTTCTTT.

The rearrangement joins TRBV7-9 to TRBJ1-3; 7 positions match TRBD1. Germline values: CDR1 SEHNR, CDR2 FQNEAQ (reference sequence). CDR3 length: 15 residues. Trimming removed 4 bases from V and 0 bases from J; junction bases left unmatched: 3. The CDR3 spells CASSSGQPSGNTIYF. The CDR3 nucleotides are TGTGCCAGCAGCTCGGGACAGCCCTCTGGAAACACCATATATTTT.

The chain recombines TRBV6-5 with TRBJ1-1; no reliable D call. CDR3 length equals 13 residues. Germline CDR1 MNHEY, CDR2 SVGAGI. Trimming pared 3 bases from V and 4 bases from J, leaving 9 bases between. The CDR3: CASSYKEGTEAFF. The CDR3 DNA is TGTGCCAGCAGTTATAAGGAGGGCACTGAAGCTTTCTTT.

V is TRBV29-1 and J is TRBJ2-3; TRBD2 agrees at 7 bases. This CDR3 has 13 residues. V was pared by 1 base and J by 4 bases, with 2 bases of the junction left unmatched. Germline V gene sequence: CDR1 SQVTM, CDR2 ANQGSEA. This chain's CDR3 is CSVEGAGADTQYF. The CDR3 DNA follows: TGCAGCGTTGAAGGGGCGGGGGCAGATACGCAGTATTTT.

The chain uses TRBV6-6 and TRBJ2-1, with TRBD1 matching 8 bases. Germline V lookup: CDR1 MNHNY, CDR2 SVGAGI (reference sequence). CDR3 length equals 15 residues. V lost 4 bases to trimming and J lost 2 bases; unmatched junction nucleotides: 4. The CDR3 sequence: CASSLRQGTYNEQFF. CDR3 bases: TGTGCCAGCAGTTTAAGACAGGGGACCTACAATGAGCAGTTCTTC.

The DNA of the CDR3 is TGTGCCAGCAGTGATATCGGGAATCAGCCCCAGCATTTT. This encodes CASSDIGNQPQHF. J is TRBJ1-5 and V is TRBV2, with no clear D. The V end lost 3 bases, the J end lost 4 bases, and 7 bases lay between the germline ends. The germline V gene encodes CDR1 SNHLY and CDR2 FYNNEI. The CDR3 is made up of 13 amino acids.

V usage is TRBV4-3 and J usage is TRBJ1-2, with TRBD1 identical over 7 bases. The germline CDR1 and CDR2 sequences are LGHNA and YSLEER. With V trimmed by 4 bases and J by 6 bases, 11 bases remained unmatched. The CDR3 has 15 amino acids. The CDR3 DNA sequence: TGCGCCAGCAGCCGGCAGACAGGGTTAACCCATGGCTACACCTTC. It yields the protein CASSRQTGLTHGYTF.

J is TRBJ1-2 and V is TRBV29-1; 7 bases match TRBD1. CDR3 size: 12 residues. V shed 7 bases, J shed 4 bases, and the junction held 6 bases outside the gene matches. Germline CDR1 and CDR2: SQVTM and ANQGSEA. In DNA form, the CDR3 reads TGCAGCGCCGCTCGGACAGGCTATGGCTACACCTTC. Translating it yields CSAARTGYGYTF.

The genes are TRBV7-7 and TRBJ1-1, with TRBD1 matching over 7 bases. The CDR3 consists of 16 residues. The germline gives CDR1 SSHAT, CDR2 FNYEAQ (reference sequence). J lost 3 bases, V lost 5 bases, and 12 bases had no gene match. DNA for the CDR3: TGTGCCAGCAGCATACCGGGACAGCCTTTAGACACTGAAGCTTTCTTT. Protein product: CASSIPGQPLDTEAFF.

This chain joins TRBV20-1 and TRBJ2-7; maybe TRBD1 (5 bases). The CDR3 length is 11 residues. V lost 6 bases, J lost 3 bases, and 9 bases lay in between. Germline V gene sequence: CDR1 DFQATT, CDR2 SNEGSKA (reference sequence). CDR3 nucleotides: TGCAGTGCAAACCAGGGCTACGAGCAGTACTTC. It codes for CSANQGYEQYF.

CDR3 sequence (DNA): TGTGCCAGCAGCTCGGGTGGGGGGAGCTCCTACAATGAGCAGTTCTTC. Translating it yields CASSSGGGSSYNEQFF. V usage is TRBV11-2 and J usage is TRBJ2-1; D perhaps matches TRBD2 (6 bases). The germline V gene encodes CDR1 SGHAT and CDR2 FQNNGV. The CDR3 consists of 16 residues. The V end lost 4 bases, the J end lost 0 bases, and 13 bases lay between the germline ends.

The chain uses TRBV7-3 and TRBJ2-5, with 9 bases aligning to TRBD2. The J segment lost 5 bases and the V segment lost 1 base, leaving 5 bases of the junction unmatched. Per the germline V gene, CDR1 is SGHTA and CDR2 is FQGTGA. The CDR3 extends over 15 amino acids. Here the CDR3 reads CASSLRAGGGETQYF. DNA for the CDR3: TGTGCCAGCAGCTTAAGAGCGGGAGGAGGTGAGACCCAGTACTTC.

The chain uses TRBV19 and TRBJ2-7, with TRBD2 matching over 9 bases. This CDR3 region has 13 residues. With V trimmed by 6 bases and J by 6 bases, 6 bases remained unmatched. Germline V gene data show CDR1 as LNHDA and CDR2 as SQIVND (reference sequence). The CDR3 is CASSGTSKGEQYF. DNA of the CDR3: TGTGCCAGTAGCGGGACTAGCAAGGGCGAGCAGTACTTC.

With respect to this clone: Other nucleotide sequences from this sample produce the same CDR3. Written as DNA, the CDR3 is TGTGCCAGCAGCCTAGCGGGAGGGCCTGGAGATACGCAGTATTTT. Protein sequence: CASSLAGGPGDTQYF. J is TRBJ2-3 and V is TRBV5-4, with 12 bases lining up with TRBD2. Germline assignment: CDR1 SGHNT and CDR2 YYREEE (reference sequence). This CDR3 contains 15 residues. V shed 4 bases and J 5 bases; nucleotides not matched to a gene: 5.

The J gene is TRBJ1-5, the V gene TRBV5-6, with a tentative D call TRBD1 (5 bases). This CDR3 is 17 amino acids long. CDR1 is SGHDT and CDR2 is YYEEEE in the germline V gene. V lost 3 bases and J 5 bases, leaving 21 bases between the germline ends. DNA of the CDR3: TGTGCCAGCAGCTCCAAGCCTGGCAGGGTGTGGGATCAGCCCCAGCATTTT. Encoded protein: CASSSKPGRVWDQPQHF.

This clone appeared a few times. The V call is TRBV6-5, the J call TRBJ1-2, with D unclear. Germline V lookup: CDR1 MNHEY, CDR2 SVGAGI. The CDR3 spans 16 residues. Trimming took off 4 bases at V and 1 base at J, with 16 bases between the two ends. For the CDR3, the DNA is TGTGCCAGCAGTTCGGGATCCACCCGATTTAACTATGGCTACACCTTC. It translates to CASSSGSTRFNYGYTF.

This clone has just a few counts. The V call is TRBV29-1, the J call TRBJ2-3; D ambiguous. The V end was cut by 8 bases, the J end by 0 bases, with 6 bases between. CDR1 is SQVTM and CDR2 is ANQGSEA in the germline V gene. The CDR3 spans 11 residues. The CDR3 bases are TGCAGCTCCAGAAGCACAGATACGCAGTATTTT. Translating it yields CSSRSTDTQYF.

This clone was seen just once. The gene calls are TRBV2 and TRBJ1-6; D might be TRBD1 (5 bases). V was cut by 9 bases and J by 0 bases, with 12 bases left in between. CDR3 length equals 15 residues. Germline CDR1 and CDR2: SNHLY and FYNNEI. The DNA for the CDR3 is TGTGCCAGTCAGGGTCTGAGCTCCTATAATTCACCCCTCCACTTT. This sequence encodes CASQGLSSYNSPLHF.

This clone appeared a single time. The V gene is TRBV5-3, the J gene TRBJ2-7; 10 bases map to TRBD1. TRBV5-3 has ORF status, its function being uncertain. The trim removed 3 bases at V and 0 bases at J, leaving 6 bases unmatched. The CDR3 runs 16 residues. CDR3 nucleotide sequence: TGTGCCAGAAGCTCGCAGGACAGGGGGAACTCCTACGAGCAGTACTTC. This encodes CARSSQDRGNSYEQYF.

This rearrangement joins TRBV27 to TRBJ2-6; D uncertain. This CDR3 is 16 amino acids long. Per germline, CDR1 MNHEY and CDR2 SMNVEV (reference sequence). V lost 3 bases and J 3 bases, leaving 12 bases between the germline ends. The CDR3: CASSFTLGGGANVLTF. CDR3 nucleotides: TGTGCCAGCAGTTTCACTCTCGGTGGTGGGGCCAACGTCCTGACTTTC.

The V gene is TRBV5-1, the J gene TRBJ2-1; D is undetermined. Germline CDR1 reads SGHRS; CDR2 reads YFSETQ. This CDR3 has 15 amino acids. The V gene lost 0 bases and the J gene lost 8 bases, with 15 bases spanning the gap. The CDR3 reads CASSLVGLVVDEQFF. For the CDR3, the DNA is TGCGCCAGCAGCTTGGTTGGTCTAGTTGTCGATGAGCAGTTCTTC.

Concerning this clone: One junction end does not reproduce the germline sequence, and a read error may be involved. The chain links TRBV6-5 to TRBJ2-7, with 11 bases fitting TRBD2. Germline V lookup: CDR1 MNHEY, CDR2 SVGAGI. The CDR3 is 14 amino acids. The CDR3 sequence is CASSYETSGIEKYF. The CDR3 nucleotides are TGTGCCAGCAGTTACGAGACTAGCGGGATCGAGAAGTACTTC.

The chain has TRBV5-1 and TRBJ2-7; D is perhaps TRBD2 (6 bases). There are 14 residues in the CDR3. The V and J ends lost 3 bases and 7 bases respectively, with 17 bases between them. Germline lookup yields CDR1 SGHRS and CDR2 YFSETQ. The CDR3 spells CASSWGNGGGEQYF. CDR3 nucleotide sequence: TGCGCCAGCAGCTGGGGGAACGGGGGTGGAGAGCAGTACTTC. Together with reference TRBV5-1 and TRBJ2-7, the CDR3 gives the full variable domain: KAGVTQTPRYLIKTRGQQVTLSCSPISGHRSVSWYQQTPGQGLQFLFEYFSETQRNKGNFPGRFSGRQFSNSRSEMNVSTLELGDSALYLCASSWGNGGGEQYFGPGTRLTVT.

The CDR3 nucleotides read TGTGCCAGCACCCCGCGTCTTGGGAGCTCCTACGAGCAGTACTTC. This translates into CASTPRLGSSYEQYF. This chain connects TRBV7-3 to TRBJ2-7; a weak D match, TRBD2 (5 bases). This CDR3 has 15 residues. Germline-derived CDR1 and CDR2 are SGHTA and FQGTGA. V lost 7 bases and J 0 bases, leaving 16 bases between the germline ends.